The present T cell receptor (beta chain) was sequenced within a study of patients and donors after allogeneic stem cell transplantation (dated by TCRdb to the early 2020s). Reading from cysteine to phenylalanine, the CDR3 counts 13 amino acids. Only the CDR3 DNA stays, 39 bases, in frame from base 1. Trimming removed 4 bases from V and 11 bases from J, leaving 17 bases between the germline ends. According to the germline V gene (reference sequence), CDR1 reads MNHEY and CDR2 reads SMNVEV. This clonotype came up many times. This clone's antigen is unknown. No base-level quality is on record; no much larger clone is a single base apart. Libraries were prepared through RT-PCR. Data came from a NextSeq 550. TCRdb handled the public reads itself, with Q25 trimming in fastp and clone calling in MiXCR, and kept productive beta chains. Entries are consolidated by CDR3 protein sequence, retaining the most common genes and DNA. Recorded for this sample are roughly 7,000 distinct CDR3 sequences; roughly 13% of them occurred a single time. Around 50% of the sample is taken by the ten largest.

The sample comprised blood, either unsorted or a sorted T cell fraction (not recorded which). The source of this sequence is a human donor who was either an allogeneic HSCT recipient or a stem cell or donor lymphocyte infusion donor (not recorded which). It is not recorded whose cells these are; they may come from a transplant donor. This sequence uses TRBV27 and TRBJ1-1, with the D gene too uncertain to name. The CDR3 is CASSSLRFSGAFF. The nucleotide sequence reads as follows: TGTGCCAGCAGTTCTTTACGGTTCTCTGGGGCTTTCTTT.